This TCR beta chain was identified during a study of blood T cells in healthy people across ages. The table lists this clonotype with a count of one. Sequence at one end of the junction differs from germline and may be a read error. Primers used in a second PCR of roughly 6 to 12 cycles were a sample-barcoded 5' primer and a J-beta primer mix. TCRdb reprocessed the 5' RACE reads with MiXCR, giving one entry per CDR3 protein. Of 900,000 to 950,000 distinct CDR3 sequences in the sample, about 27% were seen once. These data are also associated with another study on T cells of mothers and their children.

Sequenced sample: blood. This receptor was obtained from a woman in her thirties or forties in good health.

This chain's CDR3 is CASSLAFRGGNAEAFF. The CDR3 DNA follows: TGCGCCAGCAGCTTGGCCTTCCGGGGAGGGAACGCTGAAGCTTTCTTT. V and J are TRBV5-1 and TRBJ1-1; D unresolved. The CDR3 is made up of 16 amino acids. In germline, CDR1 is SGHRS, CDR2 YFSETQ.